This TCR beta chain was recovered during a study of blood T cell repertoires in COVID-19. Study information: The samples span acute and convalescent COVID-19 from the United States, Italy and Spain. T cells, B-cell-depleted T cells, or PBMCs supplied cDNA or gDNA.

In the original workflow: Nucleated cell number was recorded as an estimate derived from reference gene primer amplification. Sequencing was performed with immunoSEQ multiplex PCR; in TCRdb, only in-frame clones are kept and a portion is missing. The V and J calls and clone size come from that table; D and trimming were worked out from the DNA. Of about 210,000 clones listed, roughly 82% are singletons. Unmatched junction bases numbered 2, after V lost 4 bases and J lost 0 bases. The CDR3 loop spans 14 amino acids. Germline-derived CDR1 and CDR2 are SGHVS and FQNEAQ. Sequenced material: peripheral blood. The receptor's source is a man between 50 and 59 years old with active or convalescent COVID-19. The V gene is TRBV7-8, the J gene TRBJ2-7, with TRBD2 identical over 8 bases. The CDR3 DNA sequence: TGTGCCAGCAGCTACGGGGGGGACTCCTACGAGCAGTACTTC. This sequence encodes CASSYGGDSYEQYF.